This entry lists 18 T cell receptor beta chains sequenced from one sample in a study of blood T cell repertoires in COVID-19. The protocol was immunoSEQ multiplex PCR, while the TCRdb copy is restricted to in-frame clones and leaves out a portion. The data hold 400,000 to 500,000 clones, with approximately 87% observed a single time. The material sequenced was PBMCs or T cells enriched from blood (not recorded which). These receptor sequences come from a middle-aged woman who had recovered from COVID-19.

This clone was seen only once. CDR3 loop: CASSPRQGDGYTF. CDR3 DNA: TGCGCCAGCAGCCCAAGACAGGGCGATGGCTACACCTTC. The chain joins TRBV5-1 to TRBJ1-2; TRBD1 aligns across 7 bases. The CDR3 is made up of 13 amino acids. CDR1 and CDR2 from the germline V gene are SGHRS and YFSETQ. V was clipped by 4 bases and J by 6 bases; unmatched bases: 6.

The chain's CDR3 is CASSLGTSGSTDTQYF. CDR3 coding DNA: TGTGCCAGCAGCTTAGGGACTAGCGGGAGTACAGATACGCAGTATTTT. The chain employs TRBV11-3 and TRBJ2-3; 13 positions match TRBD2. Germline values: CDR1 SGHNT, CDR2 YENEEA. The CDR3 contains 16 residues. Germline trimming cut 1 base from V and 3 bases from J; bases unmatched to any gene: 1.

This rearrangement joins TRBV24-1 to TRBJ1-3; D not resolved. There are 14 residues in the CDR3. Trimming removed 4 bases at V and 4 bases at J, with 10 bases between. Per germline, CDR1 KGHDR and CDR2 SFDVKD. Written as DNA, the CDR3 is TGTGCCACCAGTGACCGAGGCCTGGGAAACACCATATATTTT. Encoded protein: CATSDRGLGNTIYF.

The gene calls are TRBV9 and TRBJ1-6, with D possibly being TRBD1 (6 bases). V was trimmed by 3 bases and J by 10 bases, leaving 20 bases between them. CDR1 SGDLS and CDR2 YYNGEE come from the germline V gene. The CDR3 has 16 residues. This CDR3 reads CASSAEGRRGYSPLHF. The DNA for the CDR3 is TGTGCCAGCAGCGCGGAAGGGCGCAGGGGATACTCACCCCTCCACTTT.

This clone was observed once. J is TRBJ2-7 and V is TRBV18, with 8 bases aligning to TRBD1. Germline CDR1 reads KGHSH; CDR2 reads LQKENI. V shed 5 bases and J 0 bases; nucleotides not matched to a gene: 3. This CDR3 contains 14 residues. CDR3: CASSGGQDSYEQYF. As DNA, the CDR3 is TGTGCCAGCTCAGGGGGACAGGACTCCTACGAGCAGTACTTC.

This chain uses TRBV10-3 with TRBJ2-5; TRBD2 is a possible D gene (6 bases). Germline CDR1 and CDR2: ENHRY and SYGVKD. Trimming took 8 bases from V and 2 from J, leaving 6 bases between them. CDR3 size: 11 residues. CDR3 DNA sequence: TGTGCCATCGGGGGGCAAGAGACCCAGTACTTC. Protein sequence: CAIGGQETQYF.

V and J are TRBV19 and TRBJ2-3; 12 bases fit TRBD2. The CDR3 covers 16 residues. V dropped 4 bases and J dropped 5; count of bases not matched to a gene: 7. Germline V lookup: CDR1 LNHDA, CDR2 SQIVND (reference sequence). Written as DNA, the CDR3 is TGTGCCAGTAGTACCCTAGCGGGAGGGATTGGAGATACGCAGTATTTT. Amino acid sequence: CASSTLAGGIGDTQYF.

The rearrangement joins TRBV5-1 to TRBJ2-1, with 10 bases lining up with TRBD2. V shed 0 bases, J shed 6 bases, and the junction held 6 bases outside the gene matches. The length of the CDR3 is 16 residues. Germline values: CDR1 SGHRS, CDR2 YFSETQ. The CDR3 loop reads CASSLEGSSGSNEQFF. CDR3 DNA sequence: TGCGCCAGCAGCTTGGAGGGTTCTAGCGGGAGCAATGAGCAGTTCTTC.

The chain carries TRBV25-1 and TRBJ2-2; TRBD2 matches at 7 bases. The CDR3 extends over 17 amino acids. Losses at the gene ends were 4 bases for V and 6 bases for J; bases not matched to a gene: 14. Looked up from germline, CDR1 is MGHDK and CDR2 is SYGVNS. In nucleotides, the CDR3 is TGTGCCAGCAGTGCCTCCCCGGGGAGGGTGGGGTCCGGGGAGCTGTTTTTT. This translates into CASSASPGRVGSGELFF.

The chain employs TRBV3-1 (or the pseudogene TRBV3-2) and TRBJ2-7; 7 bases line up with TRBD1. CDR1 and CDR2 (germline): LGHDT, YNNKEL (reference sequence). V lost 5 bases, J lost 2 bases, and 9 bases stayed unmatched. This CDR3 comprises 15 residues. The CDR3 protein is CASSFDGTDPYEQYF. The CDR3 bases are TGTGCCAGCAGCTTCGACGGGACAGACCCCTACGAGCAGTACTTC.

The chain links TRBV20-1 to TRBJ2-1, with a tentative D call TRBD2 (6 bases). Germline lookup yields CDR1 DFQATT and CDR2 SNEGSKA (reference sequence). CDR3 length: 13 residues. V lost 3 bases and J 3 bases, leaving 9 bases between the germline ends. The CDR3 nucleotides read TGCAGTGCTAGTGGACTACGCTACAATGAGCAGTTCTTC. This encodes CSASGLRYNEQFF.

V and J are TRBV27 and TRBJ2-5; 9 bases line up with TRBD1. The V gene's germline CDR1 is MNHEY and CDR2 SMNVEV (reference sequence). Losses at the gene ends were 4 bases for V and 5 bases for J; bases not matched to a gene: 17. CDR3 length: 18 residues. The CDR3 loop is CASSSNSLRDRALETQYF. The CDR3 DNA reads TGTGCCAGCAGTTCGAATTCTCTCCGGGACAGGGCTCTCGAGACCCAGTACTTC.

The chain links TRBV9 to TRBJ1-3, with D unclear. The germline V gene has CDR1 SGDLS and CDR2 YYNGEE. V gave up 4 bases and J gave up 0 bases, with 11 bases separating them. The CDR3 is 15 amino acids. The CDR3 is CASSPGVFSGNTIYF. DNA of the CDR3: TGTGCCAGCAGCCCCGGAGTCTTCTCTGGAAACACCATATATTTT.

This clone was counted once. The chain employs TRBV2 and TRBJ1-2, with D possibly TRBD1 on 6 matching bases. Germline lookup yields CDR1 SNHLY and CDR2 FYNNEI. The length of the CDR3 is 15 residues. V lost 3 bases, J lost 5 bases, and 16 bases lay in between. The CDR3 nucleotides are TGTGCCAGCAGTGAGGACAGAACCCTGGGGTATGGCTACACCTTC. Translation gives CASSEDRTLGYGYTF.

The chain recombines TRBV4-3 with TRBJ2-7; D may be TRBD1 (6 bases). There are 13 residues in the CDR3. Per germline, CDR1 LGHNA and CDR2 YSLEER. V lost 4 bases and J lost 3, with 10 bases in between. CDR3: CASSRDTNYEQYF. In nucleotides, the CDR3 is TGCGCCAGCAGCCGGGACACCAACTACGAGCAGTACTTC.

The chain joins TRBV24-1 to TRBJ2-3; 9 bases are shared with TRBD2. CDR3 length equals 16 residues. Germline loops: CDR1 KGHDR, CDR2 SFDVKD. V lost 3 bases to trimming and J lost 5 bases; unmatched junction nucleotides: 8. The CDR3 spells CATSDTVAGDQDTQYF. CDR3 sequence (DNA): TGTGCCACCAGTGATACGGTAGCGGGAGATCAAGATACGCAGTATTTT.

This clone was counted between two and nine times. The CDR3 spells CATSRDHYEQYF. Written as DNA, the CDR3 is TGTGCCACCAGCAGAGATCACTACGAGCAGTACTTC. The rearrangement uses TRBV15 and TRBJ2-7; unclear D gene. Between the trimmed V and J ends, which lost 0 bases and 3 bases, there was a span of 3 bases. The CDR3 loop spans 12 amino acids. The germline CDR1 and CDR2 sequences are LNHNV and YYDKDF (reference sequence). The full variable domain, its missing parts supplied by reference TRBV15 and TRBJ2-7, is DAMVIQNPRYQVTQFGKPVTLSCSQTLNHNVMYWYQQKSSQAPKLLFHYYDKDFNNEADTPDNFQSRRPNTSFCFLDIRSPGLGDTAMYLCATSRDHYEQYFGPGTRLTVT.

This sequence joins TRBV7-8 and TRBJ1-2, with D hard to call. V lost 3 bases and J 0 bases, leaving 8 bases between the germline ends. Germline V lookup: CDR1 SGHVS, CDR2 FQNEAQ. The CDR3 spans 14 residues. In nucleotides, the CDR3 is TGTGCCAGCAGCTTGCAGGCTCCTAACTATGGCTACACCTTC. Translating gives CASSLQAPNYGYTF. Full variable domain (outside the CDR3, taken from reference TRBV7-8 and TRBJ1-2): GAGVSQSPRYKVAKRGQDVALRCDPISGHVSLFWYQQALGQGPEFLTYFQNEAQLDKSGLPSDRFFAERPEGSVSTLKIQRTQQEDSAVYLCASSLQAPNYGYTFGSGTRLTVV.